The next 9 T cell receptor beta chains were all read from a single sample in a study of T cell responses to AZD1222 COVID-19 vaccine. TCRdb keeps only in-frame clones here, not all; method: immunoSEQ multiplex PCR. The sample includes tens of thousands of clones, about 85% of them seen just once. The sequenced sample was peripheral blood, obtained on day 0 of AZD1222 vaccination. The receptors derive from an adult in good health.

The CDR3 coding sequence is TGTGCCACCAGTGATCCCGGGACGGCAGCCTACGAGCAGTACTTC. Amino acid sequence: CATSDPGTAAYEQYF. The chain links TRBV24-1 to TRBJ2-7; D may be TRBD1 or TRBD2 (5 bases each). CDR1 and CDR2 (germline): KGHDR, SFDVKD. Trimming shortened V by 3 bases and J by 2 bases, and 13 bases separated the two germline ends. CDR3 size: 15 residues.

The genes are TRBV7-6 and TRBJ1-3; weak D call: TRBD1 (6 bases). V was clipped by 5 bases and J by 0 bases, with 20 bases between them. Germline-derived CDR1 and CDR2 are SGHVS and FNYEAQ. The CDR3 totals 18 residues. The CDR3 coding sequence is TGTGCCAGCAGCCGGGGGCTCTTGGTCACTAGCTCTGGAAACACCATATATTTT. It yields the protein CASSRGLLVTSSGNTIYF.

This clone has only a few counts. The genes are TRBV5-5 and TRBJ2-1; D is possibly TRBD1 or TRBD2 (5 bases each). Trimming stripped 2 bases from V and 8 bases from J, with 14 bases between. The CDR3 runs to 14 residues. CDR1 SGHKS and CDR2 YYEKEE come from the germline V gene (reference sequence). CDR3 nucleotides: TGTGCCAGCAGCTTCTTAGCAGGGACCCATGAGCAGTTCTTC. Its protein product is CASSFLAGTHEQFF.

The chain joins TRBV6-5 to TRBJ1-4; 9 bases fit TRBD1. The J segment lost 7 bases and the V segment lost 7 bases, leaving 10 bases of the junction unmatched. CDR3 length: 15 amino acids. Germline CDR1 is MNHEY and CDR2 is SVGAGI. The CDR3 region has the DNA TGTGCCAGCAATCCTGACAGGGGGGCTTTTGAAAAACTGTTTTTT. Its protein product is CASNPDRGAFEKLFF.

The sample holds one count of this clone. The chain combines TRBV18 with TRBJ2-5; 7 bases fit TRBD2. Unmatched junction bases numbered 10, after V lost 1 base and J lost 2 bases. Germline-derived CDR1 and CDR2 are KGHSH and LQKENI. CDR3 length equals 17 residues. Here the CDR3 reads CASSPQLLAVGQETQYF. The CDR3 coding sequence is TGTGCCAGCTCACCACAACTCCTAGCGGTGGGTCAAGAGACCCAGTACTTC.

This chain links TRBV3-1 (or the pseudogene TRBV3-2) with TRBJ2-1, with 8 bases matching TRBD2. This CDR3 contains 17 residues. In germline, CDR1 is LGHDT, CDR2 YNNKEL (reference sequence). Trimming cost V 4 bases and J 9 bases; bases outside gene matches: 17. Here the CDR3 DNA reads TGTGCCAGCAGCCGTAACCTGGTACTAGCGGAAAGAGGTGAGCAGTTCTTC. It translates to CASSRNLVLAERGEQFF.

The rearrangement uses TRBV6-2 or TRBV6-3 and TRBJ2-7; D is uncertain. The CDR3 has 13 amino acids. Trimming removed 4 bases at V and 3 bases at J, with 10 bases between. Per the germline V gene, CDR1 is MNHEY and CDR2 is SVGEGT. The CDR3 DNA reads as TGTGCCAGCAGTTCCAGTCTGATCTACGAGCAGTACTTC. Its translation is CASSSSLIYEQYF.

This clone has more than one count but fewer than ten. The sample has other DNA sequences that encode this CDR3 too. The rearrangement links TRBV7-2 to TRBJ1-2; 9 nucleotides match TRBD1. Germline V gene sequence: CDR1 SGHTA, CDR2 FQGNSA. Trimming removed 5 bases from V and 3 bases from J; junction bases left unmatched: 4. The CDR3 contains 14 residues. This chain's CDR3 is CASSPTGGHYGYTF. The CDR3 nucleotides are TGTGCCAGCAGCCCCACAGGGGGCCACTATGGCTACACCTTC.

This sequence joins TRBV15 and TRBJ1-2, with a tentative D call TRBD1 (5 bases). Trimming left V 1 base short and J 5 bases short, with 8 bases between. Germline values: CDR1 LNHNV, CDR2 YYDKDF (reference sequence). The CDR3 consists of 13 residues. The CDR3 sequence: CATSRGGRYGYTF. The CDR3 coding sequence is TGTGCCACCAGCAGAGGGGGGAGATATGGCTACACCTTC.